Sequencing of this TCR beta chain was carried out in a study of T cells after yellow fever vaccination. In the study overall: Fractions containing few cells were prepared with SMART-Seq v4 Ultra Low Input. Study-wide results and caveats: Subsequent to the booster, the majority of primary-vaccination clones reappeared (under 98% CD4, about 90% CD8). Only a minor proportion of clonotypes was detected across both CD4 and CD8 compartments.

The authors made TCR cDNA by 5'RACE template switching, adding a universal primer site and UMIs. TCRdb redid the calling of the 5' RACE reads with MiXCR, one entry per CDR3 protein. Of hundreds of thousands of distinct CDR3 sequences listed, 15% to 20% are singletons. This clonotype was counted between two and nine times. The antigen is unknown. V lost 2 bases to trimming and J lost 1 base, with 5 bases between them. The CDR3 loop spans 13 amino acids. The germline gives CDR1 SGHTA, CDR2 FQGNSA. The rearrangement joins TRBV7-2 to TRBJ1-1; no clear D gene. Sequences were derived from PBMCs, sampled 15 days after the yellow fever booster vaccination. This clonotype was sampled from a man aged 25-45 years who received the YFV17D yellow fever vaccine. CDR3 sequence: CASSLFPNTEAFF. As DNA, the CDR3 is TGTGCCAGCAGCTTATTCCCGAACACTGAAGCTTTCTTT. The whole variable domain, remainder taken from reference TRBV7-2 and TRBJ1-1, is GAGVSQSPSNKVTEKGKDVELRCDPISGHTALYWYRQSLGQGLEFLIYFQGNSAPDKSGLPSDRFSAERTGGSVSTLTIQRTQQEDSAVYLCASSLFPNTEAFFGQGTRLTVV.